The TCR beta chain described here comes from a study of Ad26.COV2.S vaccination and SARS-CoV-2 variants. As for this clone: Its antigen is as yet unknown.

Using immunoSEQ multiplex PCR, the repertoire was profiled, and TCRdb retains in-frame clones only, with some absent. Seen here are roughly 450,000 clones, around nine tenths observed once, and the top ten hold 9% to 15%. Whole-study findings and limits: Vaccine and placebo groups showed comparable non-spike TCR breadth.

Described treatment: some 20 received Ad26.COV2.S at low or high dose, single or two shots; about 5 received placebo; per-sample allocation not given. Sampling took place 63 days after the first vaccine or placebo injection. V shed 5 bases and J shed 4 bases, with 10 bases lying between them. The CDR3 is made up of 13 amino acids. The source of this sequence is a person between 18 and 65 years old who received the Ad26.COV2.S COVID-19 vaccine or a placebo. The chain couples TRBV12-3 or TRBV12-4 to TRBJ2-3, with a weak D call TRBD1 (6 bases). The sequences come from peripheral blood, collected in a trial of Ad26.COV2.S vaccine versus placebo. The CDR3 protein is CASSPRTADTQYF. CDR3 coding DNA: TGTGCCAGCAGTCCACGGACAGCAGATACGCAGTATTTT.